This record looks at one T cell receptor beta chain sequence and its context. Produced via immunoSEQ multiplex PCR; TCRdb's table is partial and in-frame only. The sample includes under 45,000 clones, roughly 73% of them seen just once. This specimen comes from a study of blood T cell repertoires in COVID-19. The sample was peripheral blood. This TCR came from a man aged 60-69 years with acute or convalescent COVID-19.

The CDR3 sequence: CASSERPGRNLRGEQYF. For the CDR3, the DNA is TGCGCCAGCAGTGAGCGCCCTGGACGCAATCTGCGGGGCGAGCAGTACTTC. The chain couples TRBV10-2 to TRBJ2-7; the D gene is possibly TRBD2 (6 bases). This CDR3 is built from 17 residues. Germline V gene data show CDR1 as WSHSY and CDR2 as SAAADI. With 2 bases removed from V and 6 bases from J, the gap between germline ends came to 23 bases.